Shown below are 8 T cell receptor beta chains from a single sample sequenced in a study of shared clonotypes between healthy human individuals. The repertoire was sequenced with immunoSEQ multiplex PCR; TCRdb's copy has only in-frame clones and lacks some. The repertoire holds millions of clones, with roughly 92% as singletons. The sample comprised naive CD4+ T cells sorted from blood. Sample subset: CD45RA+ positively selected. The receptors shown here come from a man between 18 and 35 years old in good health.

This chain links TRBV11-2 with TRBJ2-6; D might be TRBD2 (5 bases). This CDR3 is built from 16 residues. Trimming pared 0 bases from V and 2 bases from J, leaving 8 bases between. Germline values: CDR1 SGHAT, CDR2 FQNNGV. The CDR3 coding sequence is TGTGCCAGCAGCTTAGATACGAGGGCTGGGGCCAACGTCCTGACTTTC. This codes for CASSLDTRAGANVLTF.

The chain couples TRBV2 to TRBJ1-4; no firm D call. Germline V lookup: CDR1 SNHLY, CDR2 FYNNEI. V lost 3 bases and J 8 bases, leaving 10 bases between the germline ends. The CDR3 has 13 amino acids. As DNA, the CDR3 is TGTGCCAGCAGTGAGTTGTGGACGGAAAAACTGTTTTTT. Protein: CASSELWTEKLFF. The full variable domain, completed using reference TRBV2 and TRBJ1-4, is EPEVTQTPSHQVTQMGQEVILRCVPISNHLYFYWYRQILGQKVEFLVSFYNNEISEKSEIFDDQFSVERPDGSNFTLKIRSTKLEDSAMYFCASSELWTEKLFFGSGTQLSVL.

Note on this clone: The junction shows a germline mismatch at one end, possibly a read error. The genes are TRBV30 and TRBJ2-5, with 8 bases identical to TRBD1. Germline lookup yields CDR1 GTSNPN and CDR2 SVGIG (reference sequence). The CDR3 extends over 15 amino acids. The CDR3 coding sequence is TGTGCCTGGACCCAGGGGACAGGATACCAAGAGACCCGGTACTTC. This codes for CAWTQGTGYQETRYF.

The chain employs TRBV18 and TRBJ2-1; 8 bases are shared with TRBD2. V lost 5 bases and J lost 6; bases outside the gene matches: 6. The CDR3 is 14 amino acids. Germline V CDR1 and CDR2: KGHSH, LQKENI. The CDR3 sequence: CASSSGLEGNEQFF. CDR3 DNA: TGTGCCAGCTCATCGGGACTAGAAGGCAATGAGCAGTTCTTC. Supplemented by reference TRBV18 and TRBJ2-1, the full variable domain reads NAGVMQNPRHLVRRRGQEARLRCSPMKGHSHVYWYRQLPEEGLKFMVYLQKENIIDESGMPKERFSAEFPKEGPSILRIQQVVRGDSAAYFCASSSGLEGNEQFFGPGTRLTVL.

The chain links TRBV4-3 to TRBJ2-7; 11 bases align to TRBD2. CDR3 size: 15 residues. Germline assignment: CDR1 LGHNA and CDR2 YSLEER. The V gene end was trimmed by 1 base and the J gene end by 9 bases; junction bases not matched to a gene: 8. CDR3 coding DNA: TGCGCCAGCAGCCAAGGTCTAGCGGGAGGCTCGGGGCAGTACTTC. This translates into CASSQGLAGGSGQYF.

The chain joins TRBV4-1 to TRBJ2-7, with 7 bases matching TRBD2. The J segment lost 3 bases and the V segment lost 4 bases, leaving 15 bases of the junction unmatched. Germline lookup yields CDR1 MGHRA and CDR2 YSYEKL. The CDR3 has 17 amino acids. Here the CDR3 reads CASSPSMLAGPNYEQYF. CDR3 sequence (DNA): TGCGCCAGCAGCCCATCTATGTTAGCGGGCCCAAACTACGAGCAGTACTTC.

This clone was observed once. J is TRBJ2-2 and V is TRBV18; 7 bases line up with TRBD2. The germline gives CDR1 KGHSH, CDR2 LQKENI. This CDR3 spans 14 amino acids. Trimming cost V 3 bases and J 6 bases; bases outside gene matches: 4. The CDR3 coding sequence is TGTGCCAGCTCACCTCCACTAGCGCCCGGGGAGCTGTTTTTT. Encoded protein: CASSPPLAPGELFF.

The CDR3 loop is CASSFLASEQYF. CDR3 coding DNA: TGTGCCAGCAGTTTTCTTGCCTCCGAGCAGTACTTC. J is TRBJ2-7 and V is TRBV27; D is undetermined. The CDR3 consists of 12 residues. Trimming removed 3 bases at V and 6 bases at J, with 9 bases between. The V gene's germline CDR1 is MNHEY and CDR2 SMNVEV (reference sequence).